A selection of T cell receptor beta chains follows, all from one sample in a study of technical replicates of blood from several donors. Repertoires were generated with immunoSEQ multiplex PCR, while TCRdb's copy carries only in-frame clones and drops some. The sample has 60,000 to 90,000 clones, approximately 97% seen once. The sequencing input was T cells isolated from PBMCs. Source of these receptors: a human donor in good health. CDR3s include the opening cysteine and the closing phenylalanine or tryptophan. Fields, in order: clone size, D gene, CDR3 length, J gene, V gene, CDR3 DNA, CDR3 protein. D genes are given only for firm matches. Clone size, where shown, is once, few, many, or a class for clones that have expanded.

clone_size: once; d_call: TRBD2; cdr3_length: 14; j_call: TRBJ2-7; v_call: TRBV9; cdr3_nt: TGTGCCAGCAGCGCACTAGCGGGAGCGTACGAGCAGTACTTC; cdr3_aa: CASSALAGAYEQYF
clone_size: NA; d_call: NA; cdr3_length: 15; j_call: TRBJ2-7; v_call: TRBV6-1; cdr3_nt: TGTGCCAGCAGTGAAGCGGCTTGGCAGTCCTACGAGCAGTACTTC; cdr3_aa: CASSEAAWQSYEQYF
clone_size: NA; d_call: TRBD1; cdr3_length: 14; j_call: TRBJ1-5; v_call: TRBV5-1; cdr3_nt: TGCGCCAGCAGCTTGGGGACAGGCGGTCAGCCCCAGCATTTT; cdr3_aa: CASSLGTGGQPQHF
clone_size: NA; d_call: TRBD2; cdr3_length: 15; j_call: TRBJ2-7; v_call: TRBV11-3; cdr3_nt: TGTGCCAGCAGCCTCCCGGGGGGTGGGGGCTACGAGCAGTACTTC; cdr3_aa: CASSLPGGGGYEQYF
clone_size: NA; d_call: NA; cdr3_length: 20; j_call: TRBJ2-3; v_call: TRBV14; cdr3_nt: TGTGCCAGCAGCCACCGCAGCTACCCGGGATCTTATCTAGCGTCAGATACGCAGTATTTT; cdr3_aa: CASSHRSYPGSYLASDTQYF
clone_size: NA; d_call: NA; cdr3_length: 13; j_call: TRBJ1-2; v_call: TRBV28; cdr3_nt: TGTGCCAGCAGTTTCCCGGGAGTCTATGGCTACACCTTC; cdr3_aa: CASSFPGVYGYTF
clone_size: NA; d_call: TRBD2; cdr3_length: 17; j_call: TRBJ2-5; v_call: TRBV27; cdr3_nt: TGTGCCAGCAGTCCTCGACTAGCGGGAGTGTGGCAAGAGACCCAGTACTTC; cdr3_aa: CASSPRLAGVWQETQYF
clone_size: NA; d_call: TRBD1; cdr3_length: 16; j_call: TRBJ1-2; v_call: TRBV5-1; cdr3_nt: TGCGCCAGCAGCTTGGGAATTAGACAGGGGGCCTATGGCTACACCTTC; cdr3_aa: CASSLGIRQGAYGYTF
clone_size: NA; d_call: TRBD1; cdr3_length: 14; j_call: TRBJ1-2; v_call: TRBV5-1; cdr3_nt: TGCGCCAGCAGGGTGGGACAGGGGGCGAACGGCTACACCTTC; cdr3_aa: CASRVGQGANGYTF
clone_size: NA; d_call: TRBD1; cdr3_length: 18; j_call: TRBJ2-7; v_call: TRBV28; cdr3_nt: TGTGCCAGCAGTCCCGCTCGGGGTCCTGGGACAGGGGCCTACGAGCAGTACTTC; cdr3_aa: CASSPARGPGTGAYEQYF
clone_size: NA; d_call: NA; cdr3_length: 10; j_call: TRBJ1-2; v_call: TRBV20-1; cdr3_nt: TGCAGTGCTAGACCCGATGGCTACACCTTC; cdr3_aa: CSARPDGYTF
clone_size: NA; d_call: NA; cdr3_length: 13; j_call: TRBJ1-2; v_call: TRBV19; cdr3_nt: TGTGCCAGCAGTATTTCCGCTAACTATGGCTACACCTTC; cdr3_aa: CASSISANYGYTF
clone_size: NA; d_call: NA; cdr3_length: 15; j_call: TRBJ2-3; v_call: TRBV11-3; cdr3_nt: TGTGCCAGCAGCATCGGTGGGGCCTACACAGATACGCAGTATTTT; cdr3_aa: CASSIGGAYTDTQYF
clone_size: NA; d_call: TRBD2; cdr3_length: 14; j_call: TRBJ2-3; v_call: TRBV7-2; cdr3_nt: TGTGCCAGCAGCTTTCTGGATAGCGGGGATACGCAGTATTTT; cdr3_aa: CASSFLDSGDTQYF
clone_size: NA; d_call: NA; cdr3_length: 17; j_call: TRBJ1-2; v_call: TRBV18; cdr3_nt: TGTGCCAGCTCACCAAGTTCCCAGGGGCGAATATCCCATGGCTACACCTTC; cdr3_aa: CASSPSSQGRISHGYTF
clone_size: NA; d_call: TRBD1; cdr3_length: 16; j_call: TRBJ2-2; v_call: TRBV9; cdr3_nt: TGTGCCAGCAGCGAGGGACAGGGGGCGGACACCGGGGAGCTGTTTTTT; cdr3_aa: CASSEGQGADTGELFF
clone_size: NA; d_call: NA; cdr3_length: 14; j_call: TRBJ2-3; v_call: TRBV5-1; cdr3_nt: TGCGCCAGCAAGGCTGCGGGTCACACAGATACGCAGTATTTT; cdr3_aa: CASKAAGHTDTQYF